The 2 T cell receptor beta chains below all came from one sample that was sequenced in a study of shared clonotypes between healthy human individuals. Clones were sequenced by immunoSEQ multiplex PCR, and TCRdb holds only the in-frame ones, with some missing. Among more than 2,000,000 clones listed, over 85% were seen once. Sequencing was done on a sample of naive CD4+ T cells from PBMCs. The subset here: CD45RA+ positively selected. The receptors derive from a man aged 18 to 30 in good health. Some clones in this sample may be carry-over from other donors' samples.

J is TRBJ2-7 and V is TRBV7-2; D gene unclear. V lost 1 base and J 3 bases, leaving 10 bases between the germline ends. The CDR3 is 14 residues long. Germline values: CDR1 SGHTA, CDR2 FQGNSA. The CDR3 protein is CASSLEIRDYEQYF. The CDR3 DNA reads TGTGCCAGCAGCTTAGAAATTAGGGACTACGAGCAGTACTTC.

This chain uses TRBV6-5 with TRBJ1-1; D may be TRBD1 (5 bases). CDR1 and CDR2 (germline): MNHEY, SVGAGI. The length of the CDR3 is 14 residues. V was shortened by 6 bases and J by 5 bases, with 16 bases between the two germline ends. Here the CDR3 reads CASSPGTPRTEAFF. The CDR3 DNA is TGTGCCAGCAGCCCTGGGACGCCTAGGACTGAAGCTTTCTTT.